Below are 29 T cell receptor beta chains sequenced from a single sample in a study of T cell repertoires in cytomegalovirus infection. TCRdb analysed the reads with MiXCR anew, one entry per CDR3 protein. This sample yields around 530,000 distinct CDR3 sequences, of which 26% are seen a single time; under 15% belongs to the top ten. Source material: PBMCs. The receptors come from a human donor in good health (CMV status not recorded). Some clones in this sample may be carry-over from other donors' samples.

The chain uses TRBV24-1 and TRBJ2-2; D might be TRBD1 (6 bases). Germline loops: CDR1 KGHDR, CDR2 SFDVKD. V was cut by 0 bases and J by 3 bases, with 7 bases left in between. This CDR3 has 15 residues. CDR3: CATSDLGGDTGELFF. The DNA for the CDR3 is TGTGCCACCAGTGATTTGGGGGGCGACACCGGGGAGCTGTTTTTT.

V and J are TRBV14 and TRBJ2-7, with D uncertain. V was clipped by 1 base and J by 1 base, with 8 bases between them. Germline values: CDR1 SGHDN, CDR2 FVKESK. The CDR3 runs to 14 residues. The CDR3 DNA sequence: TGTGCCAGCAGCCAAGTTCCTCCATCCTACGAGCAGTACGTC. Protein sequence: CASSQVPPSYEQYV.

This clonotype was seen many times. The germline gene is not matched at one end of the junction; a read error may be the cause. Here the CDR3 reads CASSFYTGRELDF. The CDR3 nucleotides read TGTGCCAGCAGCTTTTACACGGGGAGGGAATTGGACTTC. The V call is TRBV7-2, the J call TRBJ2-5, with 7 bases identical to TRBD2. This CDR3 region has 13 residues. The germline V gene encodes CDR1 SGHTA and CDR2 FQGNSA.

This clonotype was found a few times. The CDR3 sequence is CASGGVRTGELFF. The CDR3 DNA sequence: TGTGCCAGCGGGGGAGTTCGCACCGGGGAGCTGTTTTTT. The chain carries TRBV2 and TRBJ2-2; D could derive from TRBD1 or TRBD2 (5 bases each). V was clipped by 8 bases and J by 4 bases, with 11 bases between them. Germline loops: CDR1 SNHLY, CDR2 FYNNEI. CDR3 length: 13 residues.

This clonotype was seen at least ten times. This sequence joins TRBV27 and TRBJ1-6; D is unclear. This CDR3 comprises 17 residues. Germline V gene sequence: CDR1 MNHEY, CDR2 SMNVEV (reference sequence). With 3 bases removed from V and 5 bases from J, the gap between germline ends came to 17 bases. The CDR3: CASSFLSRVGNNSPLHF. CDR3 sequence (DNA): TGTGCCAGCAGTTTCCTCTCCCGGGTAGGGAATAATTCACCCCTCCACTTT.

The chain employs TRBV12-3 or TRBV12-4 and TRBJ1-5; D not resolved. CDR3 length equals 16 residues. Trimming removed 3 bases at V and 5 bases at J, with 17 bases between. CDR3 DNA: TGTGCCAGCAGTTTGTGGACTGTCTATGAGGATCAGCCCCAGCATTTT. Protein: CASSLWTVYEDQPQHF.

The chain couples TRBV27 to TRBJ1-2; D is perhaps TRBD1 (5 bases). Deletions cut 6 bases from V and 6 bases from J, with 17 bases between. CDR1 is MNHEY, CDR2 SMNVEV, per germline (reference sequence). This CDR3 contains 14 residues. The DNA for the CDR3 is TGTGCCAGCAGATACCTCGGGGGTATGGATGGCTACACCTTC. The encoded protein is CASRYLGGMDGYTF.

The chain couples TRBV5-4 to TRBJ2-3; D call uncertain. The CDR3 contains 13 residues. Germline values: CDR1 SGHNT, CDR2 YYREEE (reference sequence). Trimming shortened V by 3 bases and J by 6 bases, and 11 bases separated the two germline ends. DNA of the CDR3: TGTGCCAGCAGCTCCAGCCCCCTGGATACGCAGTATTTT. Translating gives CASSSSPLDTQYF.

The chain combines TRBV5-1 with TRBJ2-2; D is unresolved. The CDR3 runs to 15 residues. Germline assignment: CDR1 SGHRS and CDR2 YFSETQ. V lost 7 bases and J lost 3, with 16 bases in between. The CDR3, as DNA: TGCGCCAGCTACCGACAACCCGTGGACACCGGGGAGCTGTTTTTT. Amino acid sequence: CASYRQPVDTGELFF.

This clonotype appeared a few times. The chain couples TRBV12-3 or TRBV12-4 to TRBJ2-5; D is uncertain. V lost 6 bases to trimming and J lost 3 bases, with 14 bases between them. This CDR3 is built from 14 residues. For the CDR3, the DNA is TGTGCCAGCAGCCCAAGCTTCCGGAAAGAGACCCAGTACTTC. Protein: CASSPSFRKETQYF.

The rearrangement joins TRBV11-2 to TRBJ2-1; 15 bases agree with TRBD2. J was trimmed by 4 bases and V by 2 bases; bases with no gene match: 3. The CDR3 covers 17 residues. Germline V gene lookup returns CDR1 SGHAT and CDR2 FQNNGV. The CDR3 sequence: CASSLRTSGRGYNEQFF. CDR3 DNA: TGTGCCAGCAGCTTACGGACTAGCGGGAGGGGGTACAATGAGCAGTTCTTC.

This clonotype appeared many times. The chain's CDR3 is CASSMGTANQETQYF. CDR3 coding DNA: TGTGCCAGCAGCATGGGGACTGCAAACCAAGAGACCCAGTACTTC. The chain uses TRBV7-2 and TRBJ2-5; tentative D call: TRBD2 (6 bases). Germline V gives CDR1 SGHTA, CDR2 FQGNSA. This CDR3 contains 15 residues. The ends were cut back, 5 bases at V and 0 bases at J, with 13 bases in the middle.

This clonotype was observed a handful of times. V usage is TRBV6-2 or TRBV6-3 and J usage is TRBJ1-5; the D gene is possibly TRBD1 (6 bases). Germline CDR1 and CDR2: MNHEY and SVGEGT. There are 16 residues in the CDR3. Trimming took off 1 base at V and 4 bases at J, with 14 bases between the two ends. CDR3 in amino acids: CASSYFIQGWNQPQHF. Here the CDR3 DNA reads TGTGCCAGCAGTTACTTTATACAGGGTTGGAATCAGCCCCAGCATTTT.

This clonotype was counted at least ten times. The chain has TRBV7-2 and TRBJ2-4; 9 bases align to TRBD1. V was pared by 3 bases and J by 1 base, with 7 bases of the junction left unmatched. This CDR3 has 17 amino acids. The germline V gene encodes CDR1 SGHTA and CDR2 FQGNSA. CDR3 residues: CASSFSTGGMAKNIQYF. The CDR3 nucleotides are TGTGCCAGCAGCTTCTCGACAGGGGGAATGGCCAAAAACATTCAGTACTTC.

This clonotype was counted at least ten times. The chain combines TRBV7-2 with TRBJ2-3; 10 nucleotides align to TRBD1. The germline gives CDR1 SGHTA, CDR2 FQGNSA. The J segment lost 3 bases and the V segment lost 4 bases, leaving 4 bases of the junction unmatched. CDR3 size: 15 residues. The CDR3 nucleotides are TGTGCCAGCAGCTCGAGGACAGGGGGGACAGATACGCAGTATTTT. The encoded protein is CASSSRTGGTDTQYF.

The chain combines TRBV27 with TRBJ1-1; D not certain. Germline V gene sequence: CDR1 MNHEY, CDR2 SMNVEV (reference sequence). The CDR3 runs to 16 residues. Between the trimmed V and J ends, which lost 3 bases and 1 base, there was a span of 15 bases. CDR3 residues: CASSFVPLGPNTEAFF. The CDR3 DNA follows: TGTGCCAGCAGTTTTGTTCCCCTCGGCCCGAACACTGAAGCTTTCTTT.

This sequence joins TRBV7-6 and TRBJ2-3; 11 bases are a match to TRBD2. The CDR3 sequence is 15 residues long. V gave up 5 bases and J gave up 3 bases; unmatched junction bases: 4. CDR1 is SGHVS and CDR2 is FNYEAQ in the germline V gene. The chain's CDR3 is CASSRTSGQTDTQYF. CDR3 in DNA: TGTGCCAGCAGCCGGACTAGCGGGCAGACAGATACGCAGTATTTT.

The sample holds a few counts of this clonotype. The CDR3 DNA sequence: TGTGCCAGCTCCGACGGGGTACGATCCTACGAGCAGTACTTC. Translated: CASSDGVRSYEQYF. This sequence joins TRBV27 and TRBJ2-7, with D possibly TRBD2 on 5 matching bases. CDR1 and CDR2 (germline): MNHEY, SMNVEV (reference sequence). Trimming removed 8 bases at V and 1 base at J, with 15 bases between. The CDR3 is 14 amino acids.

The rearrangement links TRBV7-6 to TRBJ2-1; D is ambiguous. Trimming cost V 5 bases and J 6 bases, with 14 bases left between them. Germline loops: CDR1 SGHVS, CDR2 FNYEAQ. CDR3 length: 14 residues. The CDR3 reads CASSPRPSVNEQFF. The CDR3 nucleotides read TGTGCCAGCAGCCCCCGCCCTTCCGTCAATGAGCAGTTCTTC.

This chain links TRBV19 with TRBJ2-7; D is unclear. This CDR3 has 13 amino acids. V shed 3 bases and J shed 5 bases, with 11 bases lying between them. Per the germline V gene, CDR1 is LNHDA and CDR2 is SQIVND (reference sequence). Here the CDR3 reads CASSIVPGHEQYV. DNA for the CDR3: TGTGCCAGTAGTATTGTCCCTGGCCACGAGCAGTACGTC.

Only a few counts were recorded for this clonotype. The rearrangement links TRBV19 to TRBJ1-1, with D uncertain. V was pared by 1 base and J by 4 bases, with 19 bases between. The CDR3 loop spans 17 amino acids. Germline CDR1 LNHDA, CDR2 SQIVND (reference sequence). CDR3 DNA sequence: TGTGCCAGTAGTATAGTCCCCAACCGGGTAGGCGGCACTGAAGCTTTCTTT. Encoded protein: CASSIVPNRVGGTEAFF.

This clonotype was counted ten times or more. This chain uses TRBV11-1 with TRBJ1-2, with 7 bases that match TRBD1. Germline V lookup: CDR1 SGHAT, CDR2 FQDESV (reference sequence). J lost 2 bases, V lost 5 bases, and 5 bases had no gene match. CDR3 length equals 14 residues. The CDR3 nucleotides read TGTGCCAGCAGCCCCCCGGGACAGAACTATGGCTACACCTTC. Its translation is CASSPPGQNYGYTF.

The CDR3 nucleotides read TGTGCCAGCAGTGAAGAACGGCTCCAAGAGACCCAGTACTTC. Its protein product is CASSEERLQETQYF. The J gene is TRBJ2-5, the V gene TRBV2; D gene ambiguous. The CDR3 runs to 14 residues. The germline gives CDR1 SNHLY, CDR2 FYNNEI. V dropped 1 base and J dropped 1 base, with 7 bases sitting between them.

There are a few counts of this clonotype. The chain has TRBV4-1 and TRBJ1-1; D ambiguous. V lost 1 base, J lost 0 bases, and 9 bases lay in between. In germline, CDR1 is MGHRA, CDR2 YSYEKL. This CDR3 has 15 residues. As DNA, the CDR3 is TGCGCCAGCAGCCAAGTCGGGGTATTGAACACTGAAGCTTTCTTT. As protein: CASSQVGVLNTEAFF.

This clonotype was detected only a few times. V and J are TRBV12-3 or TRBV12-4 and TRBJ2-1, with TRBD2 matching over 16 bases. This CDR3 region has 18 residues. J gave up 4 bases and V 7 bases, and 10 bases lay outside the gene matches. The CDR3 DNA sequence: TGTGCCAGCAACCTGGGACTAGCGGGAGGGCCGTCTTACAATGAGCAGTTCTTC. The encoded protein is CASNLGLAGGPSYNEQFF.

The chain links TRBV12-3 or TRBV12-4 to TRBJ2-3; D is unresolved. The CDR3 spans 15 residues. The ends were cut back, 1 base at V and 5 bases at J, with 13 bases in the middle. This CDR3 reads CASSLGRRSIDTQYF. As DNA, the CDR3 is TGTGCCAGCAGTTTAGGGCGGCGAAGTATAGATACGCAGTATTTT.

This chain uses TRBV6-8 with TRBJ2-3, with TRBD1 as a possible D gene (5 bases). V dropped 5 bases and J dropped 5 bases, with 14 bases sitting between them. This CDR3 is 14 amino acids long. The germline CDR1 and CDR2 sequences are MNHGY and SAAAGT. DNA for the CDR3: TGTGCCAGCAGTCGCCTCAGGGCCGTAGATACGCAGTATTTT. It is translated as CASSRLRAVDTQYF.

J is TRBJ1-3 and V is TRBV7-9; D is unclear. V was shortened by 8 bases and J by 8 bases, with 4 bases between the two germline ends. CDR3 length equals 9 residues. In germline, CDR1 is SEHNR, CDR2 FQNEAQ (reference sequence). The CDR3 nucleotides are TGTGCCAGCGGGGACACCATATATTTT. Translating gives CASGDTIYF. Looking up the rest from reference TRBV7-9 and TRBJ1-3 gives the full variable domain: DTGVSQNPRHKITKRGQNVTFRCDPISEHNRLYWYRQTLGQGPEFLTYFQNEAQLEKSRLLSDRFSAERPKGSFSTLEIQRTEQGDSAMYLCASGDTIYFGEGSWLTVV.

V usage is TRBV6-5 and J usage is TRBJ2-2; TRBD2 matches at 10 bases. The trim removed 6 bases at V and 3 bases at J, leaving 4 bases unmatched. The length of the CDR3 is 15 residues. Germline lookup yields CDR1 MNHEY and CDR2 SVGAGI. The CDR3 sequence: CASRTLAGDTGELFF. DNA for the CDR3: TGTGCCAGCAGGACTCTAGCGGGAGACACCGGGGAGCTGTTTTTT.